This TCR beta chain was captured by sequencing in a study of blood T cells in healthy people across ages. With a J-beta primer mix and a sample-barcoded 5' primer, a second PCR ran 7 to 11 cycles. TCRdb re-called the 5' RACE reads through MiXCR, storing one row per CDR3 protein. The sample yields hundreds of thousands of distinct CDR3 sequences, more than 20% seen once. Trimming removed 4 bases at V and 6 bases at J, with 7 bases between. There are 13 residues in the CDR3. Per the germline V gene, CDR1 is SNHLY and CDR2 is FYNNEI. Study findings and constraints: With unsorted PBMCs, a conclusive comparison of naive versus antigen-experienced cells was not possible.

This clonotype was recorded a few times. Its target is not known. The sequencing input was blood. The TCR sequence derives from a man aged 65 to 79 in good health. J is TRBJ1-6 and V is TRBV2; D perhaps matches TRBD1 (5 bases). CDR3 sequence: CASSAGANSPLHF. The CDR3 DNA reads as TGTGCCAGCAGTGCCGGGGCTAATTCACCCCTCCACTTT.